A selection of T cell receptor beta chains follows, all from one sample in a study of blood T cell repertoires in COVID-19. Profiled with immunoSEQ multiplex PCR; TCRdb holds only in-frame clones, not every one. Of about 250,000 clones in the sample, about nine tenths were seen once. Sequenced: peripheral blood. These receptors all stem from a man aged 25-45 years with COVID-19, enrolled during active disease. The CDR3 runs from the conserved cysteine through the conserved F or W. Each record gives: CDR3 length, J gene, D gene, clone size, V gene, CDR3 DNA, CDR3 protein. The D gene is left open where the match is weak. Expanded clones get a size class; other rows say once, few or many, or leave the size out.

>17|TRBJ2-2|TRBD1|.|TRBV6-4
TGTGCCAGCAGTGACTCGATCGAAGACAGGGGAACCGGGGAGCTGTTTTTT
CASSDSIEDRGTGELFF
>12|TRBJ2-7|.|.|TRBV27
TGTGCCACCCAGGGCCTCTCCTACGAGCAGTACTTC
CATQGLSYEQYF
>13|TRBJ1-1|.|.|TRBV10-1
TGCGCCAGCAGTGAGTCGGGGAGCACTGAAGCTTTCTTT
CASSESGSTEAFF
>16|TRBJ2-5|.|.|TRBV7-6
TGTGCCAGCAGCTTAGCGGCGGGCGCCTCCCAAGAGACCCAGTACTTC
CASSLAAGASQETQYF
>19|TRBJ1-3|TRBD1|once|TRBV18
TGTGCCAGCTCACGACTACCTGGGACAGGGCTTAACTCTGGAAACACCATATATTTT
CASSRLPGTGLNSGNTIYF
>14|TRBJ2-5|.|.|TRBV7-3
TGTGCCAGCAGCTTAACGGGTCCCCAGGGGACCCAGTACTTC
CASSLTGPQGTQYF
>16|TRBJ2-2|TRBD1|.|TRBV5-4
TGTGCCAGCAGCTTGGAGGGGACAGGGGGTATGAGGGAGCTGTTTTTT
CASSLEGTGGMRELFF
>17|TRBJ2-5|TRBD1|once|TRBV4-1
TGCGCCAGCAGCAAAACCCCGGGACAGGGTGTCCAAGAGACCCAGTACTTC
CASSKTPGQGVQETQYF
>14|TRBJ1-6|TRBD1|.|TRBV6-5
TGTGCCAGCAGTTACGGGACAGGGTGGTCACCCCTCCACTTT
CASSYGTGWSPLHF
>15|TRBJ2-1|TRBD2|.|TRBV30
TGTGCCTGGAGTCGGGGGGGGGCTAGTCCCAATGAGCAGTTCTTC
CAWSRGGASPNEQFF
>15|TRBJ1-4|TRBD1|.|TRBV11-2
TGTGCCAGCAGCCCCCGGACAGGGGAGGAGGAAAAACTGTTTTTT
CASSPRTGEEEKLFF
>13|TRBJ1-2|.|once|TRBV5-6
TGTGCCAGCAGCTTGGGGCAGGGTGGCGGCTACACCTTC
CASSLGQGGGYTF
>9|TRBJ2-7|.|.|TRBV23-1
TGCGCCAGCAGCCACGAGGAGTACTTC
CASSHEEYF
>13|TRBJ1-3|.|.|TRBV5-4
TGTGCCAGCAGCCTTCCCGGCGGGTACACCATATATTTT
CASSLPGGYTIYF
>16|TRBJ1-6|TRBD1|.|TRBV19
TGTGCCAGTAGTAGGGGACAGGGAGGGGTTAGTTCACCCCTCCACTTT
CASSRGQGGVSSPLHF
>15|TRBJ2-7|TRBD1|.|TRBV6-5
TGTGCCAGCACTTCCTCCGGACAGGGCGTGGTCGAGCAGTACTTC
CASTSSGQGVVEQYF
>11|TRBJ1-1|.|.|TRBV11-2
TGTGCCAGCAGCCCTAGAGGTGAAGCTTTCTTT
CASSPRGEAFF
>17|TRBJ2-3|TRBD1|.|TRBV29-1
TGCAGCGTTGGCGGTAGGGAGACAGGGGGCGCGGGAGATACGCAGTATTTT
CSVGGRETGGAGDTQYF
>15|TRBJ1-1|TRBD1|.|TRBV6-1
TGTGCCAGCAGTGAAATCGCAGGGGGGAACACTGAAGCTTTCTTT
CASSEIAGGNTEAFF
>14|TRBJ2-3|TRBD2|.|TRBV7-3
TGTGCCAGCGGTCGGGGAGGGGAGGCAGATACGCAGTATTTT
CASGRGGEADTQYF
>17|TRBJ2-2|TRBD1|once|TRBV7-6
TGTGCCAGCAGCTTAGGGCCTGCCGAAGGACAGGGGGCGGAGCTGTTTTTT
CASSLGPAEGQGAELFF
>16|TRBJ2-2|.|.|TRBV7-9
TGTGCCAGCAGCTTATTCCCGGGAGATAACACCGGGGAGCTGTTTTTT
CASSLFPGDNTGELFF
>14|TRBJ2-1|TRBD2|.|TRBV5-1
TGCGCCAGCAGCGGGGGGGATTCCTACAATGAGCAGTTCTTC
CASSGGDSYNEQFF
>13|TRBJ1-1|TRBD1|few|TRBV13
TGTGCCAGCAGCCCTGGGACAGCCAGTGAAGCTTTCTTT
CASSPGTASEAFF
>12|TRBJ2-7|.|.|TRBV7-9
TGTGCCAGCAGCCCCGGGAGTGATCCGCTTTACTTC
CASSPGSDPLYF
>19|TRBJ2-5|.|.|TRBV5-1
TGCGCCAGCAGCTTGGGAGCCGGGAGACTGGGGATTAAAGTAGAGACCCAGTACTTC
CASSLGAGRLGIKVETQYF
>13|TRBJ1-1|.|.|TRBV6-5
TGTGCCAGCAGGGGCGACAGGCCCCCTGAAGCTTTCTTT
CASRGDRPPEAFF
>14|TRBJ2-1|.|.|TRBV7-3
TGTGCCAGCAGCTTAACTATCGAGAGCAATGAGCAGTTCTTC
CASSLTIESNEQFF
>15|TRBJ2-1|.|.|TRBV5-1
TGCGCCAGCAGCTTGGCTTCAGACTCCTACAATGAGCAGTTCTTC
CASSLASDSYNEQFF
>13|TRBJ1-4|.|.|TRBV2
TGTGCCGCACACAGGGTATTAGGGGGAAAACTGTTTTTT
CAAHRVLGGKLFF
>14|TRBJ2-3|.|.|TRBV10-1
TGCGCCAGCTCCCAGGGGAAGAATACAGATACGCAGTATTTT
CASSQGKNTDTQYF
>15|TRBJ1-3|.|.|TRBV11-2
TGTGCCAGCAGCTTAGCTCCCCGGGGGTTCGACACCATATATTTT
CASSLAPRGFDTIYF
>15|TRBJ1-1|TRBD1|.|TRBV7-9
TGTGCCAGCAGCTCCCGGACAGGGTGGAACACTGAAGCTTTCTTT
CASSSRTGWNTEAFF
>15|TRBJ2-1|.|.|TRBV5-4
TGTGCCAGCAGCGGGGCAGGGAAATCCTACAATGAGCAGTTCTTC
CASSGAGKSYNEQFF
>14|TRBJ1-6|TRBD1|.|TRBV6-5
TGTGCCAGCAGCCTGGACAGGGATAATTCACCCCTCCACTTT
CASSLDRDNSPLHF
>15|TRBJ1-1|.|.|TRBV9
TGTGCCAGCAGCGTAGTTACGGGCGGACAATCTGAAGCTTTCTTT
CASSVVTGGQSEAFF
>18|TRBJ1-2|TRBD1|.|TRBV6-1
TGTGCCAGCAGTGAATTACCGGGACAGGGGAACGCACACTATGGCTACACCTTC
CASSELPGQGNAHYGYTF
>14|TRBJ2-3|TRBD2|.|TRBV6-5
TGTGCCAGCAGTCGGGGGGGCCCCACAGATACGCAGTATTTT
CASSRGGPTDTQYF
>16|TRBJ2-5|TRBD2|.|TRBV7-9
TGTGCCAGCAGCTCCGGACTAGCGGGGGCACAAGAGACCCAGTACTTC
CASSSGLAGAQETQYF
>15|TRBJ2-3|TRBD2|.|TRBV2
TGTGCCAGCAGTGCATCTAGCGGGGGCACAGATACGCAGTATTTT
CASSASSGGTDTQYF
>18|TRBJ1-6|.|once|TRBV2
TGTGCCAGCAGCACAACACGGGGGGCGCCCACCTATAATTCACCCCTCCACTTT
CASSTTRGAPTYNSPLHF
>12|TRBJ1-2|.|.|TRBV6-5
TGTGCCAGCAGCCGCGGGATCTATGGCTACACCTTC
CASSRGIYGYTF